The 23 T cell receptor beta chains below were found in one sample sequenced in a study of blood T cell repertoires in COVID-19. Assay: immunoSEQ multiplex PCR; the TCRdb copy retains only in-frame clones and omits some. The top ten hold more than 50% of the sample, which has 40,000 to 50,000 clones, around 84% seen once. Sequenced material: peripheral blood. The receptor source for this set is a man aged 65-85 years with acute or convalescent COVID-19.

The V gene is TRBV11-1, the J gene TRBJ2-2; maybe TRBD2 (5 bases). V lost 5 bases and J 1 base, leaving 11 bases between the germline ends. The CDR3 is made up of 15 amino acids. Germline CDR1 and CDR2: SGHAT and FQDESV (reference sequence). The CDR3 reads CASSRAGQNTGELFF. CDR3 sequence (DNA): TGTGCCAGCAGCCGCGCGGGCCAGAACACCGGGGAGCTGTTTTTT.

The gene calls are TRBV6-2 or TRBV6-3 and TRBJ2-3; 9 bases map to TRBD2. The CDR3 covers 17 residues. The V gene's germline CDR1 is MNHEY and CDR2 SVGEGT. The junction had 10 bases not matched to a gene; V was cut back by 2 bases and J by 4 bases. CDR3 sequence (DNA): TGTGCCAGCAGTTACCTAGCGGGGCTTGGTCGAGCAGATACGCAGTATTTT. As protein: CASSYLAGLGRADTQYF.

The genes are TRBV6-5 and TRBJ1-4; D unclear. The CDR3 has 15 amino acids. The germline gives CDR1 MNHEY, CDR2 SVGAGI. V was cut by 7 bases and J by 3 bases, with 15 bases left in between. The CDR3 reads CASTGRRGANEKLFF. The CDR3 bases are TGTGCCAGCACCGGCCGACGGGGTGCTAATGAAAAACTGTTTTTT.

This clone was seen only a few times. This chain links TRBV25-1 with TRBJ2-2; D remains ambiguous. The V and J ends lost 3 bases and 0 bases respectively, with 8 bases between them. CDR1 and CDR2 from the germline V gene are MGHDK and SYGVNS. The length of the CDR3 is 15 residues. The CDR3 DNA reads TGTGCCAGCAGTGACTCTACCACGAACACCGGGGAGCTGTTTTTT. It specifies CASSDSTTNTGELFF.

This clone was recorded only once. V and J are TRBV11-2 and TRBJ2-5; 7 nucleotides agree with TRBD2. CDR1 is SGHAT, CDR2 FQNNGV, per germline. The V and J ends lost 4 bases and 5 bases, in that order; junction bases with no gene match: 10. This CDR3 region has 15 residues. CDR3 region: CASSSHMAGVETQYF. CDR3 DNA sequence: TGTGCCAGCAGCTCCCATATGGCGGGAGTGGAGACCCAGTACTTC.

V and J are TRBV29-1 and TRBJ1-2; D gene ambiguous. This CDR3 is 12 amino acids long. V lost 6 bases, J lost 9 bases, and 17 bases lay in between. CDR1 is SQVTM and CDR2 is ANQGSEA in the germline V gene. This CDR3 is CSVAQEVGRYTF. The CDR3 DNA sequence: TGCAGCGTCGCCCAGGAGGTAGGGCGCTACACCTTC.

The genes are TRBV6-5 and TRBJ2-7, with 7 bases fitting TRBD1. The V and J ends lost 2 bases and 9 bases, in that order; junction bases with no gene match: 4. Germline V gene lookup returns CDR1 MNHEY and CDR2 SVGAGI. This CDR3 has 12 residues. CDR3 in DNA: TGTGCCAGCAGTTACCGTCGGGACAGGCAGTACTTC. It translates to CASSYRRDRQYF.

The chain uses TRBV3-1 (or the pseudogene TRBV3-2) and TRBJ1-2; D is unresolved. Trimming stripped 1 base from V and 1 base from J, with 10 bases between. Germline loops: CDR1 LGHDT, CDR2 YNNKEL (reference sequence). This CDR3 region has 15 residues. The DNA for the CDR3 is TGTGCCAGCAGCCAAGGTCCAGGTGTTAACTATGGCTACACCTTC. Amino acids: CASSQGPGVNYGYTF.

In this sample, this clone is large. The chain recombines TRBV4-3 with TRBJ1-5; D perhaps matches TRBD1 (5 bases). V lost 0 bases and J 1 base, leaving 10 bases between the germline ends. Germline V gene sequence: CDR1 LGHNA, CDR2 YSLEER. The CDR3 has 16 residues. This CDR3 is CASSQEAGGSNQPQHF. In DNA, the CDR3 is TGCGCCAGCAGCCAAGAAGCCGGGGGAAGCAATCAGCCCCAGCATTTT.

This rearrangement joins TRBV7-2 to TRBJ2-5, with D tentatively TRBD2 (6 bases). Germline CDR1 is SGHTA and CDR2 is FQGNSA. With 4 bases removed from V and 1 base from J, the gap between germline ends came to 13 bases. This CDR3 has 15 residues. CDR3 DNA sequence: TGTGCCAGCAGCTCGAGACGGGGGAGCCAAGAGACCCAGTACTTC. Its protein product is CASSSRRGSQETQYF.

The gene calls are TRBV7-9 and TRBJ2-5, with 10 nucleotides matching TRBD2. Germline CDR1 and CDR2: SEHNR and FQNEAQ (reference sequence). The V and J ends lost 4 bases and 5 bases, in that order; junction bases with no gene match: 1. The CDR3 runs to 13 residues. The CDR3 DNA is TGTGCCAGCAGCTCTAGCGGGAGTGAGACCCAGTACTTC. Amino acids: CASSSSGSETQYF.

This clone was counted once. The gene calls are TRBV5-4 and TRBJ1-6; 8 bases are a match to TRBD1. The CDR3 consists of 14 residues. J lost 9 bases, V lost 2 bases, and 4 bases had no gene match. The germline V gene encodes CDR1 SGHNT and CDR2 YYREEE (reference sequence). The CDR3 reads CASSLDRGTSPLHF. The CDR3 nucleotides are TGTGCCAGCAGCTTAGACAGGGGTACTTCACCCCTCCACTTT.

This chain joins TRBV19 and TRBJ1-1; 8 bases map to TRBD1. V dropped 6 bases and J dropped 4; count of bases not matched to a gene: 4. The germline V gene has CDR1 LNHDA and CDR2 SQIVND (reference sequence). The CDR3 contains 13 residues. The chain's CDR3 is CASSITGGTEAFF. The CDR3, as DNA: TGTGCCAGTAGCATTACAGGGGGCACTGAAGCTTTCTTT.

This clone has just one count. The V and J genes are TRBV7-8 and TRBJ1-4; 7 bases are a match to TRBD1. This CDR3 spans 18 amino acids. CDR1 is SGHVS and CDR2 is FQNEAQ in the germline V gene. With 5 bases clipped from V and 7 bases from J, the junction kept 19 bases outside the gene matches. The CDR3 protein is CASSQSGGQVVQGEKLFF. The DNA of the CDR3 is TGTGCCAGCAGCCAAAGCGGCGGACAGGTAGTTCAGGGTGAAAAACTGTTTTTT.

This clone is a singleton in its sample. This rearrangement joins TRBV7-9 to TRBJ2-5; no clear D. Germline V lookup: CDR1 SEHNR, CDR2 FQNEAQ (reference sequence). The CDR3 consists of 12 residues. V shed 3 bases and J shed 3 bases, with 5 bases lying between them. This CDR3 reads CASSFREETQYF. As DNA, the CDR3 is TGTGCCAGCAGCTTCCGGGAAGAGACCCAGTACTTC.

This chain joins TRBV21-1 and TRBJ1-1; TRBD1 is the table's D call and was not checked against the DNA. TRBV21-1 is given as a pseudogene. The CDR3 runs to 16 residues. CDR3 DNA sequence: TGTGCCAGCAGCCCCCGACGGTGGACACTGAACACTGAAGCTTTCTTT. This translates into CASSPRRWTLNTEAFF.

The chain is built from TRBV7-3 and TRBJ2-1, with 7 bases that match TRBD1. The CDR3 length is 16 residues. Unmatched junction bases numbered 9, after V lost 1 base and J lost 6 bases. CDR1 is SGHTA and CDR2 is FQGTGA in the germline V gene. The CDR3 protein is CASSLNGQAILNEQFF. Written as DNA, the CDR3 is TGTGCCAGCAGCTTAAATGGACAGGCTATTCTCAATGAGCAGTTCTTC.

This sequence joins TRBV30 and TRBJ1-5, with D maybe TRBD1 (6 bases). Germline V lookup: CDR1 GTSNPN, CDR2 SVGIG (reference sequence). V was clipped by 4 bases and J by 7 bases, with 14 bases between them. CDR3 length: 13 amino acids. CDR3 region: CAWNPGDEQPQHF. In nucleotides, the CDR3 is TGTGCCTGGAACCCAGGGGATGAGCAGCCCCAGCATTTT.

This clone has just a few counts. The chain combines TRBV27 with TRBJ2-2; 8 nucleotides align to TRBD2. In germline, CDR1 is MNHEY, CDR2 SMNVEV (reference sequence). With V trimmed by 8 bases and J by 4 bases, 15 bases remained unmatched. The CDR3 covers 17 residues. The CDR3 spells CASSQGWRGDSTGELFF. The CDR3 nucleotides read TGTGCCAGCTCCCAGGGTTGGCGGGGGGACTCCACCGGGGAGCTGTTTTTT.

The gene calls are TRBV28 and TRBJ1-5; 7 bases map to TRBD1. Trimming removed 6 bases from V and 7 bases from J; junction bases left unmatched: 12. CDR3 size: 15 residues. Germline CDR1 reads MDHEN; CDR2 reads SYDVKM. Here the CDR3 DNA reads TGTGCCAGCAGCCTCCTCCGCAGGGGGAGCCAGCCCCAGCATTTT. Translation gives CASSLLRRGSQPQHF.

The chain links TRBV28 to TRBJ2-1, with 10 bases aligning to TRBD1. Germline trimming cut 10 bases from V and 6 bases from J; bases unmatched to any gene: 6. Germline CDR1 MDHEN, CDR2 SYDVKM. The CDR3 totals 13 residues. The CDR3 is CATMGQGFNEQFF. The CDR3 DNA sequence: TGTGCCACTATGGGACAGGGGTTCAATGAGCAGTTCTTC.

The chain joins TRBV27 to TRBJ2-2, with TRBD1 matching 9 bases. V lost 4 bases to trimming and J lost 3 bases; unmatched junction nucleotides: 9. Per the germline V gene, CDR1 is MNHEY and CDR2 is SMNVEV (reference sequence). The CDR3 is 17 residues long. The CDR3: CASSSQQGASDTGELFF. CDR3 DNA sequence: TGTGCCAGCAGTTCCCAACAGGGGGCGTCTGACACCGGGGAGCTGTTTTTT.

This clone appeared a few times. The rearrangement uses TRBV7-9 and TRBJ2-1, with TRBD2 identical over 9 bases. J gave up 0 bases and V 5 bases, and 2 bases lay outside the gene matches. The CDR3 loop spans 15 amino acids. Germline loops: CDR1 SEHNR, CDR2 FQNEAQ (reference sequence). CDR3 bases: TGTGCCAGCAGCGTACTAGCGGGCTCCTACAATGAGCAGTTCTTC. Protein sequence: CASSVLAGSYNEQFF.